The clone carrying this T cell receptor (beta chain) was counted many times. This sample was taken from a study of blood T cells in healthy people across ages. Combining a sample-barcoded 5' primer with a J-beta primer mix, a second PCR ran for roughly 6 to 12 cycles. TCRdb itself ran the 5' RACE reads through MiXCR, one entry per CDR3 protein. The sample has about 1.7 million distinct CDR3 sequences, 28% seen once. CDR1 and CDR2 from the germline V gene are DFQATT and SNEGSKA (reference sequence). The CDR3 has 15 amino acids. V was clipped by 5 bases and J by 7 bases, with 21 bases between them. This rearrangement joins TRBV20-1 to TRBJ2-1; tentatively, D is TRBD1 (8 bases). This receptor was obtained from a woman aged 25-40 years in good health. Sequencing was carried out using blood. Written as DNA, the CDR3 is TGCAGTGCTGCCTCCGGGACAGGCGGGGGAAATGAGCAGTTCTTC. Translating gives CSAASGTGGGNEQFF.